The sequence of this TCR beta chain was determined in a study of blood T cell repertoires in COVID-19. Study as a whole: The origin of the acute and convalescent COVID-19 samples was the United States, Italy and Spain. T cells, B-cell-depleted T cells, or PBMCs provided the cDNA or gDNA that served as material.

Original analysis: Scientists estimated how many nucleated cells there were by amplifying reference gene primers. Produced via immunoSEQ multiplex PCR; TCRdb's table is partial and in-frame only. V and J calls and clone size are as listed in that table; D and trimming were resolved from the DNA. The sample lists a few hundred thousand clones; approximately 85% were seen once. This clone was detected only once. Input material: peripheral blood. This sequence was found in a human donor in a cohort sampled during active COVID-19.

The CDR3 nucleotides are TGTGCCAGTAGTATAGCTCAGGGGGTTATCTACGAGCAGTACTTC. Translated: CASSIAQGVIYEQYF. The V call is TRBV19, the J call TRBJ2-7, with 7 bases lining up with TRBD1. The germline V gene has CDR1 LNHDA and CDR2 SQIVND (reference sequence). The CDR3 contains 15 residues. Germline trimming cut 1 base from V and 3 bases from J; bases unmatched to any gene: 6.